This TCR beta chain was sequenced during a study of T cell changes during pregnancy in multiple sclerosis. This clone was found once. Using immunoSEQ multiplex PCR, the repertoire was profiled, and TCRdb retains in-frame clones only, with some absent. The sample lists 35,000 or so clones, 92% occurring once. This CDR3 spans 12 amino acids. Germline CDR1 and CDR2: SQVTM and ANQGSEA. V was trimmed by 6 bases and J by 11 bases, leaving 19 bases between them. The sequence was obtained from a female donor with multiple sclerosis, enrolled in a pregnancy study. The specimen comprised CD4+ T cells from peripheral blood mononuclear cells, sampled after pregnancy. V gene TRBV29-1 combines with J gene TRBJ1-1, with D tentatively TRBD1 (5 bases). The CDR3 nucleotides read TGCAGCGTCGATGAAAAGGGACTTAAGGCTTTCTTT. Translation gives CSVDEKGLKAFF. Using reference TRBV29-1 and TRBJ1-1 for the parts outside the CDR3, the full variable domain is SAVISQKPSRDICQRGTSLTIQCQVDSQVTMMFWYRQQPGQSLTLIATANQGSEATYESGFVIDKFPISRPNLTFSTLTVSNMSPEDSSIYLCSVDEKGLKAFFGQGTRLTVV.